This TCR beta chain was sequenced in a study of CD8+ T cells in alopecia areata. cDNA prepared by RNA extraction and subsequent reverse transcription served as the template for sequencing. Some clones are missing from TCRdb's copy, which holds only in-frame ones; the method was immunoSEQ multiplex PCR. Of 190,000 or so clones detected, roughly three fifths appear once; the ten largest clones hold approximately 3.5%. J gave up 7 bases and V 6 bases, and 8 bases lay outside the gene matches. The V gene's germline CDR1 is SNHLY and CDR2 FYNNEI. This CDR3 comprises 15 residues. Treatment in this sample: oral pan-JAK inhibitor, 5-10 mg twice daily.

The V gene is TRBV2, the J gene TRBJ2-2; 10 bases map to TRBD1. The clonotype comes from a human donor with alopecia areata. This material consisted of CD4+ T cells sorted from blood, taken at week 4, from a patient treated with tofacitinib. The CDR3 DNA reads TGTGCCAGCAGCCGGGACAGGGGAGGAAGCGGGGAGCTGTTTTTT. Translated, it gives CASSRDRGGSGELFF.